This T cell receptor (beta chain) derives from a study of neurological immune-mediated disorders. General study results and limits: Phylogenetic analysis grouped 18 of 34 multiple sclerosis patients' repertoires together, suggesting a possible repertoire signature. In HTLV-1-associated myelopathy, TCR clonal expansion was greatest, and in multiple sclerosis it was least, below healthy controls. The study found no CDR3 amino acid sequences shared by expanded clones across subjects, suggesting private repertoires in all groups.

Synthesis of cDNA was performed by 5'RACE using 10-nucleotide random UMIs. MiXCR was run by TCRdb on the 5' RACE reads, yielding one entry per CDR3 protein. The sample yields tens of thousands of distinct CDR3 sequences, approximately 4.1% seen once. This clonotype was counted many times. Its antigen remains unidentified. A junction end diverges from the germline sequence, so it may reflect a read error. Germline CDR1 WSHSY, CDR2 SAAADI. This CDR3 has 13 amino acids. The sequenced sample consisted of PBMCs. V and J are TRBV10-2 and TRBJ1-5, with 7 bases fitting TRBD1. The clonotype comes from a man between 45 and 60 years old with multiple sclerosis. The CDR3 protein is CASTGERDQPQNF. CDR3 nucleotide sequence: TGCGCCAGTACAGGGGAGAGGGATCAGCCCCAGAATTTT.